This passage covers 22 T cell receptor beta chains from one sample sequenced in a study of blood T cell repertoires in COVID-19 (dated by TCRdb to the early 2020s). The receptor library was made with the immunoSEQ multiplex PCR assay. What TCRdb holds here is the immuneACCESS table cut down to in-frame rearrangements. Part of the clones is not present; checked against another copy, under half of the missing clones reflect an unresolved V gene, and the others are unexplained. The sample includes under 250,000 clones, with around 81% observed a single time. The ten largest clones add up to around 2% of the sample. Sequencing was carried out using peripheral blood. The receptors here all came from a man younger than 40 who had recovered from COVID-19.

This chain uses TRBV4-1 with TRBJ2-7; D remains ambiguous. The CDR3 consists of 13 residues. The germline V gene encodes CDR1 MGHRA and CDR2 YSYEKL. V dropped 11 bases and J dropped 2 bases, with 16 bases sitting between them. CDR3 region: CASALGFAYEQYF. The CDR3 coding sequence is TGCGCCTCCGCACTGGGCTTCGCCTACGAGCAGTACTTC.

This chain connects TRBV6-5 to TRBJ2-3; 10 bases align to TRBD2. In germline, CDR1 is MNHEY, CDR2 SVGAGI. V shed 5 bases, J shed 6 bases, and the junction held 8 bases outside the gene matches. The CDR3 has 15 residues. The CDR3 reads CASSPSGGPRDTQYF. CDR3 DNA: TGTGCCAGCAGTCCTAGCGGGGGACCTAGGGATACGCAGTATTTT.

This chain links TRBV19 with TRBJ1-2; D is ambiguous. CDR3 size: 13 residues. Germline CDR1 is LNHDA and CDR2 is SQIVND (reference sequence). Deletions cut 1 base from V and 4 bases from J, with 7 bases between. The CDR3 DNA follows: TGTGCCAGTAGTATAGTCAATTCCTATGGCTACACCTTC. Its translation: CASSIVNSYGYTF.

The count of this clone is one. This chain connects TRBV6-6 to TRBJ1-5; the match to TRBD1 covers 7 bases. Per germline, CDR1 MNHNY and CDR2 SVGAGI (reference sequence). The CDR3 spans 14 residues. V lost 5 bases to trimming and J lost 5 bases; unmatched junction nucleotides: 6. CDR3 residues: CASSRGGADQPQHF. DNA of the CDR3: TGTGCCAGCAGTCGAGGGGGCGCGGATCAGCCCCAGCATTTT.

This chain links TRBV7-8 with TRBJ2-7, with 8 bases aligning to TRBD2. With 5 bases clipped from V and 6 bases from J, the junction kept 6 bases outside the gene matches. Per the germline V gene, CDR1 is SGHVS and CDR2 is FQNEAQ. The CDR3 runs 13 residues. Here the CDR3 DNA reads TGTGCCAGCAGCCGGGGGGGGCTGCGCGAGCAGTACTTC. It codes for CASSRGGLREQYF.

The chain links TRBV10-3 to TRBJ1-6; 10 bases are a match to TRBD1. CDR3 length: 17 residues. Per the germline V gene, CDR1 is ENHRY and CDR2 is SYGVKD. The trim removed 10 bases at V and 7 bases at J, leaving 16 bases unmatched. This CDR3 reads CATSLGRTGGRNSPLHF. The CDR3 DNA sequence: TGTGCCACGTCCCTGGGGCGGACAGGGGGTAGGAATTCACCCCTCCACTTT.

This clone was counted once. In nucleotides, the CDR3 is TGTGCCAGCAGCCCAGAGGGCAGGGGCAATGAGCAGTTCTTC. It yields the protein CASSPEGRGNEQFF. This chain connects TRBV7-9 to TRBJ2-1, with D tentatively TRBD1 (6 bases). Germline loops: CDR1 SEHNR, CDR2 FQNEAQ (reference sequence). The V end lost 5 bases, the J end lost 6 bases, and 14 bases lay between the germline ends. CDR3 length: 14 amino acids.

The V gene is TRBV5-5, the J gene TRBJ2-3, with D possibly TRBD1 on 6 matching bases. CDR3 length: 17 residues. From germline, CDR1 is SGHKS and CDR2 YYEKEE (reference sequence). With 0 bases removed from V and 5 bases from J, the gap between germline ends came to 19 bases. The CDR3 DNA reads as TGTGCCAGCAGCTTGGACGTCAGGGGCCTCGGCGGAGATACGCAGTATTTT. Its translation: CASSLDVRGLGGDTQYF.

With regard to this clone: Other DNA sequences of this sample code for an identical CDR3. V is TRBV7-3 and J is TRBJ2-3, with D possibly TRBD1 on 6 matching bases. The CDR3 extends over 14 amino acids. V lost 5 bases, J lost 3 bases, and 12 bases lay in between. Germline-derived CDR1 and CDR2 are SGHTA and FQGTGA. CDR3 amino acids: CASSPGHSTDTQYF. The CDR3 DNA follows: TGTGCCAGCAGCCCGGGACACTCAACAGATACGCAGTATTTT. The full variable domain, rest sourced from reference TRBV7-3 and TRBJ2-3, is GAGVSQTPSNKVTEKGKYVELRCDPISGHTALYWYRQSLGQGPEFLIYFQGTGAADDSGLPNDRFFAVRPEGSVSTLKIQRTERGDSAVYLCASSPGHSTDTQYFGPGTRLTVL.

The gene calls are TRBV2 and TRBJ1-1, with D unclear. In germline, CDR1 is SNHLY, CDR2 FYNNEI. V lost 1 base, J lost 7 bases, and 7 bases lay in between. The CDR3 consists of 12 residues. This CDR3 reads CASSEVQLEAFF. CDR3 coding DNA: TGTGCCAGCAGTGAAGTGCAACTTGAAGCTTTCTTT.

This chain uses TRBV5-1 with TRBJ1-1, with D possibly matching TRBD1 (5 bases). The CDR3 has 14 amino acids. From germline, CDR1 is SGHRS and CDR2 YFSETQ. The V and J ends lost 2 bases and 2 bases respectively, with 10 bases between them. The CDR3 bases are TGCGCCAGCAGCTTTTCAGGGACTAACACTGAAGCTTTCTTT. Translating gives CASSFSGTNTEAFF.

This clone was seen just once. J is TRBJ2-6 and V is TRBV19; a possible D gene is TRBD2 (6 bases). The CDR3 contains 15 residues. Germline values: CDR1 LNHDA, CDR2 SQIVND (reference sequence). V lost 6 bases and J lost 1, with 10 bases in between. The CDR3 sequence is CASRVGGSGANVLTF. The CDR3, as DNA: TGTGCCAGTAGAGTAGGAGGGTCTGGGGCCAACGTCCTGACTTTC. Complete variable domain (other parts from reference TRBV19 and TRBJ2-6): DGGITQSPKYLFRKEGQNVTLSCEQNLNHDAMYWYRQDPGQGLRLIYYSQIVNDFQKGDIAEGYSVSREKKESFPLTVTSAQKNPTAFYLCASRVGGSGANVLTFGAGSRLTVL.

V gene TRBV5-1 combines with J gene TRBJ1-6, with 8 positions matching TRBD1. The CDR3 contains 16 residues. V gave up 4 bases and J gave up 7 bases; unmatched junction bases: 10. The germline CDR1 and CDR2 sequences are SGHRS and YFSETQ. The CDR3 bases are TGCGCCAGCAGCCCCGACCCGAACAGGGGGAATTCACCCCTCCACTTT. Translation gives CASSPDPNRGNSPLHF. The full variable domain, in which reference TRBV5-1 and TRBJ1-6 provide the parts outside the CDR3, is KAGVTQTPRYLIKTRGQQVTLSCSPISGHRSVSWYQQTPGQGLQFLFEYFSETQRNKGNFPGRFSGRQFSNSRSEMNVSTLELGDSALYLCASSPDPNRGNSPLHFGNGTRLTVT.

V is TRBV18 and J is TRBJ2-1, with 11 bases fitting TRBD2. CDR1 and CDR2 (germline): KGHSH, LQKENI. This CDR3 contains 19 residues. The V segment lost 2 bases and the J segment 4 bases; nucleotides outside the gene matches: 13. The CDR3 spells CASSPFFIAGGQSYNEQFF. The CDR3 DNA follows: TGTGCCAGCTCACCATTTTTTATAGCGGGGGGGCAATCATACAATGAGCAGTTCTTC.

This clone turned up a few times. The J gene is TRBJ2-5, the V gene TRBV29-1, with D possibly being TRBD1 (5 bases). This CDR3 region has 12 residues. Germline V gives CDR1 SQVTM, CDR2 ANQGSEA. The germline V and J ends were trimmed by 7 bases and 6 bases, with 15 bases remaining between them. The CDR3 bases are TGCAGCGCTGCCCAGGGCGGAAAGACCCAGTACTTC. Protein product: CSAAQGGKTQYF.

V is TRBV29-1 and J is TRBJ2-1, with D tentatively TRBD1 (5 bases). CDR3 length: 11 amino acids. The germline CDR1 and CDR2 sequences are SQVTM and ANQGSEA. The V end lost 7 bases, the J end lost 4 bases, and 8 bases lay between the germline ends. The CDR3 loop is CSGQSYNEQFF. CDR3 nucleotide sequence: TGCAGCGGACAGTCTTACAATGAGCAGTTCTTC.

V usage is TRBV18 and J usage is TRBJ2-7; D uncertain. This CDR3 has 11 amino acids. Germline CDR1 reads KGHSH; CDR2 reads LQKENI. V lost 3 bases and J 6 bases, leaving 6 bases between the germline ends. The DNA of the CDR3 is TGTGCCAGCTCACCCTTATCCGAGCAGTACGTC. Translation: CASSPLSEQYV.

CDR3 nucleotides: TGTGCCAGCAGCCAAGGGACAGAAAAACTGTTTTTT. This translates into CASSQGTEKLFF. The J gene is TRBJ1-4, the V gene TRBV4-2; the D gene is possibly TRBD1 (5 bases). The germline V and J ends were trimmed by 1 base and 8 bases, with 5 bases remaining between them. CDR3 size: 12 residues. Germline assignment: CDR1 LGHNA and CDR2 YNFKEQ.

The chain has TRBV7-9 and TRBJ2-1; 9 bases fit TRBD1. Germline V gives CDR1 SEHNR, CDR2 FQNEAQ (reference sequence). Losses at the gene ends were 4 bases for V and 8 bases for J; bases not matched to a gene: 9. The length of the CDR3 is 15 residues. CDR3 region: CASSSTGQGSHEQFF. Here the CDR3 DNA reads TGTGCCAGCAGCTCTACGGGACAGGGCAGCCATGAGCAGTTCTTC.

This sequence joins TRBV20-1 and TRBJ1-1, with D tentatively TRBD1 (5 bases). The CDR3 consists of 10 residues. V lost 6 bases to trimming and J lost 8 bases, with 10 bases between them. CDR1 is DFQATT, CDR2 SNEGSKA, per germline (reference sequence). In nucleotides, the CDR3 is TGCAGTGCGACGACAGAAGAAGCTTTCTTT. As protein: CSATTEEAFF.

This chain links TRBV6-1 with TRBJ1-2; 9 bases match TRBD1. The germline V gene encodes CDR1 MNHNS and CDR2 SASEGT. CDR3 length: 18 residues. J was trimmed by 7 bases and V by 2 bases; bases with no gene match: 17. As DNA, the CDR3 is TGTGCCAGCAGTGAATTCTACCACCAGACAGGGGGAATTGGTGGCTACACCTTC. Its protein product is CASSEFYHQTGGIGGYTF.

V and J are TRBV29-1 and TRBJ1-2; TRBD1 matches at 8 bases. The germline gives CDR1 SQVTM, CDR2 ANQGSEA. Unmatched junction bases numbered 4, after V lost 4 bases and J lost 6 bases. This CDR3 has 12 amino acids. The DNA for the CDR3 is TGCAGCGTTGCAGAGGACAGGGATGGCTACACCTTC. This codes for CSVAEDRDGYTF.